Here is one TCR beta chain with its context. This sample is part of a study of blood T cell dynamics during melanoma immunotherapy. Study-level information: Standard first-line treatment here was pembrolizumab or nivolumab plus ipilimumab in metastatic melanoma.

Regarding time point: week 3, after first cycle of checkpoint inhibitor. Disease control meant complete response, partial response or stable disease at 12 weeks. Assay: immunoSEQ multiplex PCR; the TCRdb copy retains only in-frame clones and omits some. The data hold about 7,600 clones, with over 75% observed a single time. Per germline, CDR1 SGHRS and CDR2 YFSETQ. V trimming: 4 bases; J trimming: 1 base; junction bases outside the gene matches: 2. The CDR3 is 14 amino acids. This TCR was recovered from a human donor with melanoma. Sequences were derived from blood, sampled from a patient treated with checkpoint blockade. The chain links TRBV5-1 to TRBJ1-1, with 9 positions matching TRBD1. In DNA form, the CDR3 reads TGCGCCAGCAGCCGGGACAGGGAGAACACTGAAGCTTTCTTT. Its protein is CASSRDRENTEAFF. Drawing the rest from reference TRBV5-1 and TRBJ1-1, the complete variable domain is KAGVTQTPRYLIKTRGQQVTLSCSPISGHRSVSWYQQTPGQGLQFLFEYFSETQRNKGNFPGRFSGRQFSNSRSEMNVSTLELGDSALYLCASSRDRENTEAFFGQGTRLTVV.